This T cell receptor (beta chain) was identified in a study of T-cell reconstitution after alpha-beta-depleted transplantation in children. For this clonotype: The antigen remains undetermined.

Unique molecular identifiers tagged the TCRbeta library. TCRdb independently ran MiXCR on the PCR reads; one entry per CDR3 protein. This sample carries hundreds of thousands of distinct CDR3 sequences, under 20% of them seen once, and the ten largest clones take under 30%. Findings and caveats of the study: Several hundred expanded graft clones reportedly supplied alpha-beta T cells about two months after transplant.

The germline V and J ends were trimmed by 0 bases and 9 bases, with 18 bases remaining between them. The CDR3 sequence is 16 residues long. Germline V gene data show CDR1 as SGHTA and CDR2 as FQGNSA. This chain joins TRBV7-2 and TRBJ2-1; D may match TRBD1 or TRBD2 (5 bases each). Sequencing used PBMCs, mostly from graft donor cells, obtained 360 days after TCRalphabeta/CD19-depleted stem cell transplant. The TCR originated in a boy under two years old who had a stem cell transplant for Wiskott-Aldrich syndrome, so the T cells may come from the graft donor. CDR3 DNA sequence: TGTGCCAGCAGCTTAGCCCCTCGGGCAGGGAGCGTTGAGCAGTTCTTC. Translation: CASSLAPRAGSVEQFF.